This T cell receptor (beta chain) came from a study of graft-versus-host responses after intestinal transplantation. Overall study findings and caveats: Early declines in HvG clones that occurred post-transplant were associated with peak circulating GvH clone levels.

The CDR3 extends over 11 amino acids. CDR1 GTSNPN and CDR2 SVGIG come from the germline V gene (reference sequence). V was clipped by 2 bases and J by 8 bases; unmatched bases: 2. This table comes from immunoSEQ multiplex PCR, and its TCRdb copy is limited to in-frame clones, with some not included. The sample yields some 41,000 clones, about 90% seen once. Remarks on this clone: Its cognate antigen is unknown.

This clonotype was obtained from a human patient who received an intestinal transplant, so some T cells may come from the graft donor. Sequenced here: PBMCs, sampled approximately 310 days after intestinal transplant. The V gene is TRBV30, the J gene TRBJ1-2; 7 bases map to TRBD1. The CDR3 loop reads CAWSPGGGYTF. The CDR3 DNA reads as TGTGCCTGGAGTCCAGGGGGAGGCTACACCTTC. Based on the CDR3 plus reference TRBV30 and TRBJ1-2, the full variable domain is SQTIHQWPATLVQPVGSPLSLECTVEGTSNPNLYWYRQAAGRGLQLLFYSVGIGQISSEVPQNLSASRPQDRQFILSSKKLLLSDSGFYLCAWSPGGGYTFGSGTRLTVV.